These T cell receptor beta chains were read from a single sample in a study of cytomegalovirus exposure and HLA in healthy donors. The data were produced by immunoSEQ multiplex PCR, yet TCRdb's version contains in-frame clones alone and is incomplete. The profile shows some 180,000 clones, 75% to 85% of them singletons. The sequencing sample was made of PBMCs. These receptors were collected from a man younger than 35 in good health and CMV-seronegative. Both conserved end residues are part of each CDR3. The order of the fields is D gene, V gene, clone size, J gene, CDR3 DNA, CDR3 protein. D genes are given only for firm matches. Only some rows state a clone size, as once, few, many or a class for expanded clones.

>NA|TRBV7-9|NA|TRBJ1-6
TGTGCCAGCAGTCCGACAGCGAATTCACCCCTCCACTTT
CASSPTANSPLHF
>TRBD1|TRBV9|NA|TRBJ2-1
TGTGCCAGCAGCGTAGGAGGGACAGACTACAATGAGCAGTTCTTC
CASSVGGTDYNEQFF
>NA|TRBV29-1|NA|TRBJ2-7
TGCAGCGTGGCTAGAGACAGCCCTAGGTATGAGCAGTACTTC
CSVARDSPRYEQYF
>NA|TRBV4-1|once|TRBJ1-1
TGCGCCAGCAGCCAACCAACAGGGAGGGGCACTGAAGCTTTCTTT
CASSQPTGRGTEAFF
>NA|TRBV4-1|NA|TRBJ2-7
TGCGCCAGCAGCACCCTGTGGAACGGAGCACCCTACGAGCAGTACTTC
CASSTLWNGAPYEQYF
>NA|TRBV19|few|TRBJ1-5
TGTGCCAGTAGTATAGACAGGGGTGCTCAGCCCCAGCATTTT
CASSIDRGAQPQHF
>NA|TRBV7-6|NA|TRBJ2-7
TGTGCCAGCAGCTTAGCGAGGGAGGAGCAGTACTTC
CASSLAREEQYF
>TRBD2|TRBV28|NA|TRBJ2-3
TGTGCCAGCAGTTCCCCCCGGACTAGCGGTAACACAGATACGCAGTATTTT
CASSSPRTSGNTDTQYF
>TRBD1|TRBV9|NA|TRBJ1-1
TGTGCCAGCAGCGTAGGACCTCCGGGACAGGGATGGACTGAAGCTTTCTTT
CASSVGPPGQGWTEAFF
>TRBD1|TRBV9|NA|TRBJ2-6
TGTGCCAGCAACCGAGGACAGGGGGCGCGAGGGGCCAACGTCCTGACTTTC
CASNRGQGARGANVLTF
>TRBD2|TRBV5-6|NA|TRBJ2-1
TGTGCCAGCAGCTTACGCACTAGCGCCATAAACAATGAGCAGTTCTTC
CASSLRTSAINNEQFF
>TRBD1|TRBV28|few|TRBJ1-2
TGTGCCAGCAGACTGACAGGGGGAAGTGGCTACACCTTC
CASRLTGGSGYTF
>TRBD1|TRBV6-5|NA|TRBJ1-1
TGTGCCAGCAGTCGAACCGGAACCGGGACGGACAGGGTGATCTTT
CASSRTGTGTDRVIF
>NA|TRBV10-3|NA|TRBJ2-6
TGTGCCATCAGTGAGAAGCAGGCGACCTCCTCTGGGGCCAACGTCCTGACTTTC
CAISEKQATSSGANVLTF
>TRBD2|TRBV19|once|TRBJ2-1
TGTGCCAGCAGGATGGGACTAGCGGGGGGATACAATGAGCAGTTCTTC
CASRMGLAGGYNEQFF
>NA|TRBV30|NA|TRBJ2-7
TGTGCCTGGAGTGTGATCAGGGGCGAGCAGTACTTC
CAWSVIRGEQYF
>NA|TRBV19|NA|TRBJ2-7
TGTGCCAGTAGTATAGAGCCGGGTGCGACCTACGAGCAGTACTTC
CASSIEPGATYEQYF
>TRBD2|TRBV7-2|NA|TRBJ2-7
TGTGCCAGCAGCTCCGGCGGGGGACCCTACGAGCAGTACTTC
CASSSGGGPYEQYF
>TRBD1|TRBV19|NA|TRBJ1-2
TGTGCCAGTAGTAACCGACAGGGTTTCTATGGCTACACCTTC
CASSNRQGFYGYTF
>NA|TRBV28|NA|TRBJ1-1
TGTGCCAGCACCACAGCACGTACTGAAGCTTTCTTT
CASTTARTEAFF
>TRBD1|TRBV7-6|NA|TRBJ2-7
TGTGCCAGCAGCACCGCGGACAGGGGGCTCTACGAGCAGTACTTC
CASSTADRGLYEQYF
>TRBD1|TRBV5-1|NA|TRBJ2-7
TGCGCCAGCAGCCCAAGGCAGGGGACAGGCTACGAGCAGTACTTC
CASSPRQGTGYEQYF
>NA|TRBV2|NA|TRBJ2-7
TGTGCCAGCATCGGTGGCTCCTACGAGCAGTACTTC
CASIGGSYEQYF
>NA|TRBV30|NA|TRBJ2-5
TGTGCCTGGAGGCGCGTTAGTGAGACCCAGTACTTC
CAWRRVSETQYF
>TRBD2|TRBV6-5|NA|TRBJ2-7
TGTGCCAGCAGTTACTCGACTAGCGGAGACGAGCAGTACTTC
CASSYSTSGDEQYF
>NA|TRBV2|NA|TRBJ1-1
TGTGCCAGCAGTGAAGACAGGAACACTGAAGCTTTCTTT
CASSEDRNTEAFF
>TRBD1|TRBV2|NA|TRBJ2-7
TGTGCCAGCAGCCTTTCCCGACAGGGGGTCACCTACGAGCAGTACTTC
CASSLSRQGVTYEQYF
>TRBD1|TRBV5-4|NA|TRBJ1-2
TGTGCCAGCAGCAACGACAGGGATTATGGCTACACCTTC
CASSNDRDYGYTF
>NA|TRBV2|NA|TRBJ1-2
TGTGCCAGCACCCCCCCGGGTGGGGCCCCTAACTATGGCTACACCTTC
CASTPPGGAPNYGYTF
>TRBD1|TRBV5-4|NA|TRBJ2-5
TGTGCCAGCAACCTAGGGGGCGCCCAAGAGACCCAGTACTTC
CASNLGGAQETQYF
>NA|TRBV9|NA|TRBJ2-2
TGTGCCAGCAGCGTAGCAGGTACTGGGACCGGGGAGCTGTTTTTT
CASSVAGTGTGELFF
>TRBD1|TRBV28|NA|TRBJ2-2
TGTGCCAGCGGACAGGGTCTTAACACCGGGGAGCTGTTTTTT
CASGQGLNTGELFF
>TRBD1|TRBV9|NA|TRBJ1-2
TGTGCCAGCAGCGTAGGGGACAGGGGGCCGGGTGGCTACACCTTC
CASSVGDRGPGGYTF
>NA|TRBV10-3|NA|TRBJ1-3
TGTGCCATCAGATTTTTCGCAGGGTCTGGAAACACCATATATTTT
CAIRFFAGSGNTIYF
>TRBD2|TRBV15|few|TRBJ2-5
TGTGCCACCACCCTAGGGAATAGCGGGGCGCAAGAGACCCAGTACTTC
CATTLGNSGAQETQYF
>NA|TRBV9|NA|TRBJ1-6
TGTGCCAGCAGCGTACCAGGCACTAATTCACCCCTCCACTTT
CASSVPGTNSPLHF
>NA|TRBV18|NA|TRBJ1-1
TGTGCCAGCTCACCCTCACGGGGCACTGAAGCTTTCTTT
CASSPSRGTEAFF
>TRBD2|TRBV4-1|NA|TRBJ2-1
TGCGCCAGCAGCCCGCCTTTTAGCGGGAGTAGGGATGAGCAGTTCTTC
CASSPPFSGSRDEQFF
>TRBD1|TRBV7-2|NA|TRBJ1-2
TGTGCCAGCAGCCGCCCAGGACAGGGACACTATGGCTACACCTTC
CASSRPGQGHYGYTF
>NA|TRBV29-1|NA|TRBJ2-7
TGCAGCGCTCGACAGAGCTCCTACGAGCAGTACTTC
CSARQSSYEQYF
>TRBD1|TRBV15|few|TRBJ2-3
TGTGCCACGGCAGGGGGCTATATAAGCACAGATACGCAGTATTTT
CATAGGYISTDTQYF
>NA|TRBV5-1|NA|TRBJ2-1
TGCGCCAGCAGCCCTATCGTCAGGCCCTACAATGAGCAGTTCTTC
CASSPIVRPYNEQFF
>TRBD1|TRBV28|NA|TRBJ1-3
TGTGCCAGCAGTTTATACAGGGGTGGTGGAAACACCATATATTTT
CASSLYRGGGNTIYF
>TRBD2|TRBV15|few|TRBJ2-7
TGTGCCACCAGCAGGGGAACGCTAGCGGTTAGCTCCTACGAGCAGTACTTC
CATSRGTLAVSSYEQYF
>TRBD1|TRBV7-9|NA|TRBJ2-2
TGTGCCAGCAATAGCGGGACAGGGGTCACCGGGGAGCTGTTTTTT
CASNSGTGVTGELFF
>TRBD1|TRBV5-1|NA|TRBJ2-6
TGCGCCAGCAGCTTGGACAGGGGAGCATCTTACTCTGGGGCCAACGTCCTGACTTTC
CASSLDRGASYSGANVLTF
>NA|TRBV28|NA|TRBJ2-7
TGTGCCAGCAGTCAGGGGCAGGCTAGGTACGAGCAGTACTTC
CASSQGQARYEQYF
>NA|TRBV19|NA|TRBJ2-7
TGTGCCACCGCCGGGGCCTACGAGCAGTACTTC
CATAGAYEQYF
>NA|TRBV5-4|NA|TRBJ1-5
TGTGCCAGCAGTATAAGGGGGGGACGACAGCCCCAGCATTTT
CASSIRGGRQPQHF
>NA|TRBV12-5|few|TRBJ2-3
TGTGCTAGTGGTTTGCTAGGGGCTAGCGGCACAGATACGCAGTATTTT
CASGLLGASGTDTQYF
>TRBD2|TRBV2|few|TRBJ2-2
TGTGCCATCGGGACTAGCGGCACCGGGGAGCTGTTTTTT
CAIGTSGTGELFF
>NA|TRBV7-2|NA|TRBJ2-1
TGTGCCAGCAGCTTTAGACCCGACCGGGATGAGCAGTTCTTC
CASSFRPDRDEQFF
>NA|TRBV7-3|NA|TRBJ2-3
TGTGCCAGCAGCGCAGGGACTTTTCTGGCAGATACGCAGTATTTT
CASSAGTFLADTQYF
>TRBD2|TRBV5-1|few|TRBJ2-1
TGCGCCAGCAGCCTCACAGCGGGGGGGCCCTACAATGAGCAGTTCTTC
CASSLTAGGPYNEQFF
>NA|TRBV19|NA|TRBJ1-2
NA
CASSISAQGGGYGYTF